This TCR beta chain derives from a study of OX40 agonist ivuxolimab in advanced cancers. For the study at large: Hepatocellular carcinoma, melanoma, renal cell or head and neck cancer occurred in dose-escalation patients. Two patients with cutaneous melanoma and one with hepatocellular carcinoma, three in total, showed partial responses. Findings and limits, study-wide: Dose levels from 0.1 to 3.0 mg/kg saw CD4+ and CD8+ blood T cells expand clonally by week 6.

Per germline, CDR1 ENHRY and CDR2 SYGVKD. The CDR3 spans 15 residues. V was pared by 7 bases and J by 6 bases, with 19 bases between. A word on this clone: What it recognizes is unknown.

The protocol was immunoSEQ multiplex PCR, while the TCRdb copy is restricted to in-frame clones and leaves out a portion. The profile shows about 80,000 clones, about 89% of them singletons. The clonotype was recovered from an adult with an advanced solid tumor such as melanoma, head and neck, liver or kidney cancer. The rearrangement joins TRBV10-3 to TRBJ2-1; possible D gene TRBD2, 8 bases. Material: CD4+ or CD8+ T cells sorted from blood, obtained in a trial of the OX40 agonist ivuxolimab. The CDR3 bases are TGTGCCATCAAGGGGGCGGGAGGAATTGGCAATGAGCAGTTCTTC. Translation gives CAIKGAGGIGNEQFF.